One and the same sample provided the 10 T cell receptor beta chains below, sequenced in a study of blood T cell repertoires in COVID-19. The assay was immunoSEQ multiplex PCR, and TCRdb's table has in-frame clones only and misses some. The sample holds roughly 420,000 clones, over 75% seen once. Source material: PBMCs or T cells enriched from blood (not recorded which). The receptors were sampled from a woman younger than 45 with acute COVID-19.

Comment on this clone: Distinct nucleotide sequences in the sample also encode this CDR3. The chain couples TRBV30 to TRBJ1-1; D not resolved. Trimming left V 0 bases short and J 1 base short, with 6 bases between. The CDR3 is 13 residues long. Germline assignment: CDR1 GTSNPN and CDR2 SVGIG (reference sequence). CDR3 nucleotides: TGTGCCTGGAGTGTACAAACGAACACTGAAGCTTTCTTT. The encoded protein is CAWSVQTNTEAFF.

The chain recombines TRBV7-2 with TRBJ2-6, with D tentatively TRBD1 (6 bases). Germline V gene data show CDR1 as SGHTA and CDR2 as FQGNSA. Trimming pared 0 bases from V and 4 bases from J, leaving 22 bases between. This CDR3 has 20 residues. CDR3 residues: CASSLARDRLRVSGANVLTF. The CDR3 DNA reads TGTGCCAGCAGCTTAGCGCGTGACAGGCTGCGTGTCTCCGGGGCCAACGTCCTGACTTTC. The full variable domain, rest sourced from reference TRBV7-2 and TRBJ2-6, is GAGVSQSPSNKVTEKGKDVELRCDPISGHTALYWYRQSLGQGLEFLIYFQGNSAPDKSGLPSDRFSAERTGGSVSTLTIQRTQQEDSAVYLCASSLARDRLRVSGANVLTFGAGSRLTVL.

CDR3 DNA sequence: TGCAGCGTTAAGGGGTGGGATTCAGCTTTCTTT. It is translated as CSVKGWDSAFF. The V gene is TRBV29-1, the J gene TRBJ1-1; D is perhaps TRBD1 (5 bases). V was trimmed by 5 bases and J by 10 bases, leaving 14 bases between them. Germline values: CDR1 SQVTM, CDR2 ANQGSEA. The CDR3 extends over 11 amino acids.

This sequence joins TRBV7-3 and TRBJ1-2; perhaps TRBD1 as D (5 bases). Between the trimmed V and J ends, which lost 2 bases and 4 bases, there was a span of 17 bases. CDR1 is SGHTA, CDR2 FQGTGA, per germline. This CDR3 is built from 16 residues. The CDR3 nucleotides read TGTGCCAGCAGCTTAGAAGGGGCGAATAATTTCTATGGCTACACCTTC. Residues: CASSLEGANNFYGYTF.

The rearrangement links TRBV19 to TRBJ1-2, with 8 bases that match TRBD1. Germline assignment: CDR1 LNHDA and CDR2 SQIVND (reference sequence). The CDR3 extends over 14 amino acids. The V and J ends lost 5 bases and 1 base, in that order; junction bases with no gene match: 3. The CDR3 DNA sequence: TGTGCCAGTAGTGTCAGGGGGCGTAACTATGGCTACACCTTC. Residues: CASSVRGRNYGYTF.

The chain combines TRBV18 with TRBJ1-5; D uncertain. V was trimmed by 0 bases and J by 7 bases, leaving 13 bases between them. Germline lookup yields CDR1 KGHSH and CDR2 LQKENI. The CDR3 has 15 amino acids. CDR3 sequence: CASSPPYGSGQPQHF. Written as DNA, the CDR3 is TGTGCCAGCTCACCACCGTACGGGTCCGGGCAGCCCCAGCATTTT.

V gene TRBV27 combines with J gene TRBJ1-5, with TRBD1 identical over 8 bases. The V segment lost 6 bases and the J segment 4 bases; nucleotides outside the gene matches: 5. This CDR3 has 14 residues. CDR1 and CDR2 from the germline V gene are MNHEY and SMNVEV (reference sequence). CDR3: CASRRQGLNQPQHF. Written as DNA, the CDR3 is TGTGCCAGCAGGCGACAGGGGCTAAATCAGCCCCAGCATTTT.

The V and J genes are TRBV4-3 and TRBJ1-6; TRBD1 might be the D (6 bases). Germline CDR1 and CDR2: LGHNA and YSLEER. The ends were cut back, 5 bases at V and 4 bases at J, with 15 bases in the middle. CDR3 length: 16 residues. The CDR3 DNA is TGCGCCAGCAGCACACAGGGTACCTCATATAATTCACCCCTCCACTTT. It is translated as CASSTQGTSYNSPLHF.

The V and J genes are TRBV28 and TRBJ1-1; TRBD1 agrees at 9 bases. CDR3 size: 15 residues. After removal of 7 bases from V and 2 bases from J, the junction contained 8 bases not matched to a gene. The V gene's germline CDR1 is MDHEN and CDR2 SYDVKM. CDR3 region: CASTWTGVGNTEAFF. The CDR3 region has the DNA TGTGCCAGCACCTGGACAGGGGTAGGCAACACTGAAGCTTTCTTT.

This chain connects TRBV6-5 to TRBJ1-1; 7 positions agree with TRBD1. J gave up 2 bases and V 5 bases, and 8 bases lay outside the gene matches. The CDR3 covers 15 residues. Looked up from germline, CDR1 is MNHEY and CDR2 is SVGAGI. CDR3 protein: CASSRPDRTNTEAFF. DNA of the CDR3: TGTGCCAGCAGTCGCCCGGACAGGACCAACACTGAAGCTTTCTTT.